Each of the 5 T cell receptor beta chains below was sequenced from the same sample in a study of cytomegalovirus exposure and HLA in healthy donors. PCR involved 60 Vbeta and 13 Jbeta primers. Using immunoSEQ multiplex PCR, the repertoire was profiled, and TCRdb retains in-frame clones only, with some absent. The table includes over 150,000 clones, around nine tenths detected once. Source material: PBMCs. The source of these receptors is a woman in her 30s in good health and CMV-seronegative.

This chain joins TRBV7-3 and TRBJ1-1, with D perhaps TRBD1 (5 bases). Germline assignment: CDR1 SGHTA and CDR2 FQGTGA. This CDR3 region has 14 residues. The V end was cut by 6 bases, the J end by 7 bases, with 18 bases between. The CDR3 nucleotides read TGTGCCAGCAGTTTGCTCAGGGTGCAGCATGAAGCTTTCTTT. This encodes CASSLLRVQHEAFF.

The chain has TRBV11-2 and TRBJ2-5, with TRBD1 matching 7 bases. The CDR3 is made up of 14 amino acids. Germline-derived CDR1 and CDR2 are SGHAT and FQNNGV. The V segment lost 5 bases and the J segment 4 bases; nucleotides outside the gene matches: 7. Written as DNA, the CDR3 is TGTGCCAGCAGCCCTAACAGGGGTGTAGAGACCCAGTACTTC. As protein: CASSPNRGVETQYF. The full variable domain, in which reference TRBV11-2 and TRBJ2-5 provide the parts outside the CDR3, is EAGVAQSPRYKIIEKRQSVAFWCNPISGHATLYWYQQILGQGPKLLIQFQNNGVVDDSQLPKDRFSAERLKGVDSTLKIQPAKLEDSAVYLCASSPNRGVETQYFGPGTRLLVL.

The chain joins TRBV28 to TRBJ2-7, with D unclear. The CDR3 loop spans 12 amino acids. V lost 5 bases and J lost 2, with 7 bases in between. Germline assignment: CDR1 MDHEN and CDR2 SYDVKM. This chain's CDR3 is CASSKTPYEQYF. Here the CDR3 DNA reads TGTGCCAGCAGTAAGACACCCTACGAGCAGTACTTC.

The J gene is TRBJ2-5, the V gene TRBV30; tentatively, D is TRBD1 (6 bases). TRBJ2-7 matches the DNA end more closely, so the J call is doubtful. Germline V lookup: CDR1 GTSNPN, CDR2 SVGIG (reference sequence). This CDR3 spans 14 amino acids. The CDR3 DNA sequence: TGTGCCTGGAACGCACAGGGTCTCTCCTACGAGCAGTACTTC. Residues: CAWNAQGLSYEQYF.

There are a few counts of this clone. This chain uses TRBV5-6 with TRBJ1-1, with D unresolved. In germline, CDR1 is SGHDT, CDR2 YYEEEE. This CDR3 contains 16 residues. V lost 5 bases and J 1 base, leaving 18 bases between the germline ends. The CDR3, as DNA: TGTGCCAGCAGACCGTTGCACCTGCGGGGGAACACTGAAGCTTTCTTT. This translates into CASRPLHLRGNTEAFF.